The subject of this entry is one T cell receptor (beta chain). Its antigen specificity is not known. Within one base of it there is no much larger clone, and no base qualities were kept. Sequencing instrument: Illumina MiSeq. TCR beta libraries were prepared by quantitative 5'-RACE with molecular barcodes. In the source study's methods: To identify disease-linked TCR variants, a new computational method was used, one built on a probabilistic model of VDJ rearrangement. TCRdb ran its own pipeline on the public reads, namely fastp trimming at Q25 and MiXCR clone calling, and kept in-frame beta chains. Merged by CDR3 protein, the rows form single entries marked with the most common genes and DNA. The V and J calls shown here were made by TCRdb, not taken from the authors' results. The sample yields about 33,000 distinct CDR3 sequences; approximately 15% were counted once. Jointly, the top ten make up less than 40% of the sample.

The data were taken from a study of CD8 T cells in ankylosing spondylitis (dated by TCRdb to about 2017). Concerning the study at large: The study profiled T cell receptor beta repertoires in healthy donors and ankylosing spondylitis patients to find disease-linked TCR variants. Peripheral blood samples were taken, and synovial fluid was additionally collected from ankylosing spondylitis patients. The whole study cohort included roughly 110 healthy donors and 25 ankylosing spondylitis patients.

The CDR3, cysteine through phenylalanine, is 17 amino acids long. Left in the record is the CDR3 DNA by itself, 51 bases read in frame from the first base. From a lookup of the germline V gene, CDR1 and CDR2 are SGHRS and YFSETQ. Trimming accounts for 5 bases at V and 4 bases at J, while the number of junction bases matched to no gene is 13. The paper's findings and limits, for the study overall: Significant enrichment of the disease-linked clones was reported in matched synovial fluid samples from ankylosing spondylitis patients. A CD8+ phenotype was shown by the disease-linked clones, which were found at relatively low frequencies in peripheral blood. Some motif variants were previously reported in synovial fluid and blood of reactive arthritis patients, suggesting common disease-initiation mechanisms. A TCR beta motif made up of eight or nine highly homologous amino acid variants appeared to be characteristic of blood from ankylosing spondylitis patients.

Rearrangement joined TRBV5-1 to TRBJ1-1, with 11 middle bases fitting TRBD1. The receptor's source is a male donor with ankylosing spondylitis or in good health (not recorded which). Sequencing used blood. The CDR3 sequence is CASRILPGQGVSTEAFF. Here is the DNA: TGCGCCAGCAGAATTCTACCGGGACAGGGGGTAAGCACTGAAGCTTTCTTT.